These T cell receptor beta chains were read from a single sample in a study of cytomegalovirus exposure and HLA in healthy donors. Data came from immunoSEQ multiplex PCR; TCRdb stores just in-frame clones and leaves some out. The sample lists roughly 120,000 clones; more than 60% were seen once. Sequencing was carried out using PBMCs. These receptor sequences come from a woman between 55 and 75 years old in good health and CMV-seropositive. The CDR3 runs from the conserved cysteine through the conserved F or W. The D gene is left open where the match is weak. Not every row has a clone size; where given, it reads once, few, many or a size class.

clone size,V gene,J gene,D gene,CDR3 protein,CDR3 DNA
once,TRBV5-1,TRBJ2-1,TRBD1,CASSVGAGGIFGEQFF,TGCGCCAGCAGCGTTGGAGCAGGGGGAATCTTTGGCGAGCAGTTCTTC
few,TRBV9,TRBJ2-5,.,CASREETQYF,TGTGCCAGCAGGGAGGAGACCCAGTACTTC
.,TRBV7-2,TRBJ1-3,.,CASSFSAANTGNTIYF,TGTGCCAGCAGCTTTTCGGCAGCGAATACTGGAAACACCATATATTTT
.,TRBV19,TRBJ1-6,.,CASSTGQYSPLHF,TGTGCCAGTAGTACCGGACAGTATTCACCCCTCCACTTT
.,TRBV11-3,TRBJ2-1,TRBD1,CASSKGQEPYNEQFF,TGTGCCAGCAGCAAGGGACAGGAACCCTACAATGAGCAGTTCTTC
.,TRBV4-1,TRBJ1-5,TRBD1,CASSQDPPTGYSNQPQHF,TGCGCCAGCAGCCAAGACCCTCCGACAGGGTATAGCAATCAGCCCCAGCATTTT
.,TRBV6-6,TRBJ2-3,.,CASSFREVDTQYF,TGTGCCAGCAGTTTCAGGGAGGTGGATACGCAGTATTTT
.,TRBV6-5,TRBJ2-1,TRBD1,CASSYYGTGGAEQFF,TGTGCCAGCAGTTACTACGGGACAGGGGGTGCTGAGCAGTTCTTC
.,TRBV6-5,TRBJ2-7,.,CASSSWRVPQYF,TGTGCCAGCAGTTCCTGGAGGGTTCCGCAGTACTTC
.,TRBV7-9,TRBJ1-1,.,CASSFRKRNRSTEAFF,TGTGCCAGCAGCTTTCGGAAAAGGAACAGGAGCACTGAAGCTTTCTTT
.,TRBV7-9,TRBJ2-1,TRBD1,CASSLGQGDNEQFF,TGTGCCAGCAGCCTGGGGCAGGGGGACAATGAGCAGTTCTTC
.,TRBV5-1,TRBJ2-7,TRBD2,CASSLASTSGSFYEQYF,TGCGCCAGCAGCTTGGCCTCTACTAGCGGGAGCTTCTACGAGCAGTACTTC
.,TRBV19,TRBJ1-4,.,CASSIVGGNEKLFF,TGTGCCAGTAGTATTGTTGGGGGGAATGAAAAACTGTTTTTT
.,TRBV30,TRBJ2-1,.,CACSDYPNEQFF,TGTGCCTGTTCAGACTACCCCAATGAGCAGTTCTTC
.,TRBV15,TRBJ1-6,TRBD1,CATSSQGQRLPLHF,TGTGCCACCAGCAGCCAGGGACAGCGTCTCCCCCTCCACTTT
.,TRBV18,TRBJ1-5,.,CASSPLADSNQPQHF,TGTGCCAGCTCACCACTTGCGGATAGCAATCAGCCCCAGCATTTT
.,TRBV18,TRBJ1-2,TRBD1,CASSPLRGQGAGYGYTF,TGTGCCAGCTCACCATTGAGGGGACAGGGGGCAGGTTATGGCTACACCTTC
.,TRBV5-1,TRBJ2-7,TRBD1,CASSFGPGTASHSYEQYF,TGCGCCAGCAGCTTTGGGCCCGGGACAGCGTCCCACTCCTACGAGCAGTACTTC
.,TRBV9,TRBJ1-2,.,CASSVTQDNYGYTF,TGTGCCAGCAGCGTAACACAGGACAACTATGGCTACACCTTC
.,TRBV9,TRBJ2-7,TRBD2,CASSVGTSDEQYF,TGTGCCAGCAGCGTAGGGACTAGCGACGAGCAGTACTTC
.,TRBV6-6,TRBJ1-2,TRBD1,CASTPRQGDNYGYTF,TGTGCCAGCACCCCGAGACAGGGGGATAACTATGGCTACACCTTC
.,TRBV29-1,TRBJ1-5,TRBD1,CSVGQDVGEPQHF,TGCAGCGTCGGACAGGACGTAGGGGAGCCCCAGCATTTT
.,TRBV30,TRBJ2-7,TRBD2,CAWRISGRSYEQYF,TGTGCCTGGAGGATTAGCGGGAGGTCCTACGAGCAGTACTTC
once,TRBV30,TRBJ1-2,.,CAWRGGLGGYTF,TGTGCCTGGAGGGGGGGGCTCGGAGGCTACACCTTC
.,TRBV5-1,TRBJ2-6,TRBD1,CASSRGGQGASGANVLTF,TGCGCCAGCAGCAGGGGGGGACAGGGGGCCTCTGGGGCCAACGTCCTGACTTTC
.,TRBV7-2,TRBJ2-5,.,CASSLVGETQYF,TGTGCCAGCAGCTTAGTCGGGGAGACCCAGTACTTC
.,TRBV5-6,TRBJ2-1,.,CASSLTRGPYNEQFF,TGTGCCAGCAGCCTTACCCGGGGTCCCTACAATGAGCAGTTCTTC
.,TRBV7-2,TRBJ1-2,.,CASSLTGTAGYTF,TGTGCCAGCAGCTTAACTGGGACTGCTGGCTACACCTTC